This T cell receptor (beta chain) emerged from a study of blood T cell repertoires in COVID-19. The wider study: Samples representing acute and convalescent COVID-19 were sourced from the United States, Italy and Spain. Sources were T cells, B-cell-depleted T cells, or PBMCs; the material itself was cDNA or gDNA.

Per the study methods: It was from reference gene primer amplification that nucleated cell counts were estimated. Produced via immunoSEQ multiplex PCR; TCRdb's table is partial and in-frame only. The V and J calls and clone size come from that table; D and trimming were worked out from the DNA. The sample carries about 81,000 clones, 70% to 90% recorded once. This clone came up once. There are 15 residues in the CDR3. Germline lookup yields CDR1 SGHNT and CDR2 YYREEE (reference sequence). V dropped 3 bases and J dropped 0 bases, with 12 bases sitting between them. The sequence was collected from an older man with active or convalescent COVID-19. Sequenced: peripheral blood. The gene calls are TRBV5-4 and TRBJ1-1; D not certain. The CDR3 DNA reads TGTGCCAGCAGCTCCCGCACAGATATGAACACTGAAGCTTTCTTT. Its translation: CASSSRTDMNTEAFF.